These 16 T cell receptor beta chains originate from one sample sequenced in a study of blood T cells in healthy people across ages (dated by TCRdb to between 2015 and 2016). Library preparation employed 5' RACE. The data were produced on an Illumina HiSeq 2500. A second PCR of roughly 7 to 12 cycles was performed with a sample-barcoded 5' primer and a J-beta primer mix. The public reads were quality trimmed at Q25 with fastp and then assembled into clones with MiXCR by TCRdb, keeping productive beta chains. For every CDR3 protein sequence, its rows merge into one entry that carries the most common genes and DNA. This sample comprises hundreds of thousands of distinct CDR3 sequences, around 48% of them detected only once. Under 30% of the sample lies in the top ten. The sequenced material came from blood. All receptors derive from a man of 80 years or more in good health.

DNA for the CDR3: TGCAGCCAATCAGCGGGGAGCTCCTACAATGAGCAGTTCTTC. Its protein product is CSQSAGSSYNEQFF. This chain links TRBV29-1 with TRBJ2-1; the match to TRBD2 covers 7 bases. V shed 8 bases and J 0 bases; nucleotides not matched to a gene: 7. The CDR3 runs 14 residues. Germline V gene sequence: CDR1 SQVTM, CDR2 ANQGSEA.

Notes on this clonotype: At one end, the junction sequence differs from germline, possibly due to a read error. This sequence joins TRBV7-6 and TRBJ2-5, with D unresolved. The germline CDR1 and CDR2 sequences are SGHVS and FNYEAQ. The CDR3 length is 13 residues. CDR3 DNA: TGTGCCGGCAGCACATTCTACCAAGAGACCCAGTACTTC. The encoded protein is CAGSTFYQETQYF.

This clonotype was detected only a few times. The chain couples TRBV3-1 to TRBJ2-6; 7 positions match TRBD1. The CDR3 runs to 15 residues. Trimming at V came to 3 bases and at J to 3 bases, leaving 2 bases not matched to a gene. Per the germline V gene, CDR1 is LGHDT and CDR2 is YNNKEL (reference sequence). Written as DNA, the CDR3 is TGTGCCAGCAGCCAGGACAGGAGTGGGGCCAACGTCCTGACTTTC. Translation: CASSQDRSGANVLTF.

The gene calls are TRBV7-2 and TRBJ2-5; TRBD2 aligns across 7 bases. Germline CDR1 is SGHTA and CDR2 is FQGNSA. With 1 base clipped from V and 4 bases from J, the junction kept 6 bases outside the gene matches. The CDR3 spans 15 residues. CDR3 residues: CASSLDAGEVETQYF. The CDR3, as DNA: TGTGCCAGCAGCTTAGACGCGGGAGAGGTAGAGACCCAGTACTTC.

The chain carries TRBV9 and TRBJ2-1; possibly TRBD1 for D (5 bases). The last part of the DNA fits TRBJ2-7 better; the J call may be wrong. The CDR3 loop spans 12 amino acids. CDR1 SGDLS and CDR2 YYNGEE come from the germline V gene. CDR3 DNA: TGTGCCAGCAGTAAGGGGAACAATGAGCAGTACTTC. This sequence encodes CASSKGNNEQYF.

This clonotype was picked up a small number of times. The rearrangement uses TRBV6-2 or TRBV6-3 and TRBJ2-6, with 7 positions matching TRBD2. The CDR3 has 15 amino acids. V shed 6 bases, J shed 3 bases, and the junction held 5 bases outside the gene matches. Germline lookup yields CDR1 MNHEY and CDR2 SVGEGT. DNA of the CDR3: TGTGCCAGCAGACGCAGCGGGGTTGGGGCCAACGTCCTGACTTTC. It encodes CASRRSGVGANVLTF.

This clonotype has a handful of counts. The DNA of the CDR3 is TGTGCCAGCAGCTTATATCCCCAGAGCGGCTACGAGCAGTACTTC. Translating gives CASSLYPQSGYEQYF. The chain is built from TRBV7-8 and TRBJ2-7; perhaps TRBD2 as D (5 bases). CDR1 is SGHVS and CDR2 is FQNEAQ in the germline V gene. V shed 2 bases and J shed 3 bases, with 14 bases lying between them. The CDR3 runs to 15 residues.

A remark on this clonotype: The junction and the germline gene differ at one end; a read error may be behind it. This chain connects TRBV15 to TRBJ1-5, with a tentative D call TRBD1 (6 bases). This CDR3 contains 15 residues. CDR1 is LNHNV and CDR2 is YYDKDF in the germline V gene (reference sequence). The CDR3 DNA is TGTGCCACCAGTAGAGGACAGATTAGCAATCAGCCCCAGCATTTT. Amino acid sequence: CATSRGQISNQPQHF.

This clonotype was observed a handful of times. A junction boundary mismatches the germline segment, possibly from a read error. The CDR3 here is CSASRLTSGVYEQYF. The DNA of the CDR3 is TGTAGTGCTAGCCGCTTGACTAGCGGGGTTTACGAGCAGTACTTC. The gene calls are TRBV20-1 and TRBJ2-7, with 11 nucleotides matching TRBD2. Germline CDR1 and CDR2: DFQATT and SNEGSKA (reference sequence). The CDR3 has 15 amino acids.

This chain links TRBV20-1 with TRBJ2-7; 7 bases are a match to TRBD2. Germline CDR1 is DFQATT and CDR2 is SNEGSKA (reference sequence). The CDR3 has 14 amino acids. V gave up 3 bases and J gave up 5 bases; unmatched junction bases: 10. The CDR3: CSARKPGRNDEQYF. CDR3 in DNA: TGCAGTGCTAGGAAGCCCGGGAGGAACGACGAGCAGTACTTC.

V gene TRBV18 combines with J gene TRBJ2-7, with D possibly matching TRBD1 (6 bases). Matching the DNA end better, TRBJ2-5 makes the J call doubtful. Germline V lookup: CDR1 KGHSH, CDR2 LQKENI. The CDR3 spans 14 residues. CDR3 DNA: TGTGCCAGCTCGCCCGGACAGCTCTCTGAGACCCAGTACTTC. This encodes CASSPGQLSETQYF.

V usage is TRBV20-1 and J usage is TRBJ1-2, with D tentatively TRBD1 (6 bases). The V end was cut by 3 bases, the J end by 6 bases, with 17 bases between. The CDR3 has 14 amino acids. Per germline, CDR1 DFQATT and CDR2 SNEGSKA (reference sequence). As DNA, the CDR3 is TGCAGTGCTAGCCGAAACAGGGACGCGGATGGCTACACCTTC. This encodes CSASRNRDADGYTF.

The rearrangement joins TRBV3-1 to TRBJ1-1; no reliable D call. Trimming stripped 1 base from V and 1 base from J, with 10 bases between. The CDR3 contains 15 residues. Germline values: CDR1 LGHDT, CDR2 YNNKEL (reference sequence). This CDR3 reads CASSQALGGNTEAFF. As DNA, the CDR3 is TGTGCCAGCAGCCAAGCTCTTGGAGGGAACACTGAAGCTTTCTTT.

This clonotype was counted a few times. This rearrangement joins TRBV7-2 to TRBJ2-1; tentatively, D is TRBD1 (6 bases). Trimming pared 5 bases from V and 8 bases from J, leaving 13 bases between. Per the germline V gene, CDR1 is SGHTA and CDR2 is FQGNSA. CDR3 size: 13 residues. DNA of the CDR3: TGTGCCAGCAGCCCGCAGGGGATAGATGAGCAGTTCTTC. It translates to CASSPQGIDEQFF.

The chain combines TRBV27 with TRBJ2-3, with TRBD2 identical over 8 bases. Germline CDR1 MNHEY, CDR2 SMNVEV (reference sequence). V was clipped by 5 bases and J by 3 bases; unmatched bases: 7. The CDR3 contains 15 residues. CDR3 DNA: TGTGCCAGCAGTGAAAGTAGCGGGGCTACAGATACGCAGTATTTT. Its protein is CASSESSGATDTQYF.

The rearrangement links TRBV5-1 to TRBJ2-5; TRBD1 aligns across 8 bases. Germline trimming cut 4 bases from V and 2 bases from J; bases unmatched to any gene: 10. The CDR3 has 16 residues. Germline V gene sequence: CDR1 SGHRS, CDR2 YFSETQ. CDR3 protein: CASSAGIGQGQETQYF. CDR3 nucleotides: TGCGCCAGCAGCGCTGGGATAGGACAGGGACAAGAGACCCAGTACTTC.